Listed below are T cell receptor beta chains from one sample, sequenced in a study of T-cell memory formation after mild COVID-19. In TCRdb, the 5' RACE reads were re-called with MiXCR into one record per CDR3 protein. The sample records some 100,000 distinct CDR3 sequences, 11% being singletons. Sequenced sample: PBMCs or a T cell subset sorted from them (not recorded which). The receptors derive from a man aged 18 to 30 who had mild COVID-19 (a few samples of this study predate the infection). Cell type and time point are not known. The CDR3 runs from the conserved cysteine through the conserved F or W. The order of the fields is D gene, CDR3 length, V gene, J gene, CDR3 protein. The D gene is left open where the match is weak.

TRBD1,14,TRBV6-2/TRBV6-3,TRBJ2-1,CASSPGTGGREQFF
.,14,TRBV6-2/TRBV6-3,TRBJ1-2,CASSYQRVGYGYTF
.,13,TRBV6-2/TRBV6-3,TRBJ1-2,CASSYFDRYGYTF
.,14,TRBV7-8,TRBJ1-6,CASSWDLGNSPLHF
.,12,TRBV6-6,TRBJ2-1,CASITARNEQFF
.,17,TRBV4-3,TRBJ2-7,CASSQGPGLKTPYEQYF
TRBD1,16,TRBV7-9,TRBJ1-1,CASSSGTGIRNTEAFF
TRBD1,15,TRBV20-1,TRBJ2-3,CSAREARGRADTQYF
.,15,TRBV29-1,TRBJ2-5,CSVTDPRTEQETQYF
.,14,TRBV4-3,TRBJ2-7,CASSQGHQGVGQYF
TRBD1,16,TRBV7-7,TRBJ1-4,CASSFGQGADCGKLFF
TRBD1,15,TRBV9,TRBJ1-2,CASSVVPTGENGYTF
TRBD1,15,TRBV7-9,TRBJ2-2,CASTSRQGVTGELFF
TRBD2,19,TRBV4-3,TRBJ2-3,CASSQVPGLAGERTDTQYF
.,13,TRBV29-1,TRBJ2-2,CSARTENTGELFF
.,11,TRBV19,TRBJ1-1,CASKAGDEAFF
.,20,TRBV4-3,TRBJ1-5,CASSQGVYSLGEISNQPQHF
.,14,TRBV6-5,TRBJ1-1,CASSPRLDRKEAFF
.,17,TRBV3-1,TRBJ2-2,CASSLPRLGEWAGELFF
TRBD2,13,TRBV7-9,TRBJ2-3,CATQRGGRDTQYF
.,14,TRBV6-6,TRBJ2-7,CASSSWAANYEQYF
TRBD2,19,TRBV4-2,TRBJ2-5,CASSHPGLAGGSYQETQYF
.,15,TRBV15,TRBJ1-5,CATSREQGRNQPQHF
.,15,TRBV20-1,TRBJ2-3,CSARDGSGGTDTQYF
.,14,TRBV4-3,TRBJ2-6,CASSLNTGANVLTF
TRBD1,15,TRBV11-2,TRBJ2-5,CASSSADRGQGTQYF
.,11,TRBV6-2/TRBV6-3,TRBJ2-7,CASSYLREQYF